These 30 T cell receptor beta chains originate from one sample sequenced in a study of Ad26.COV2.S vaccination and SARS-CoV-2 variants. Profiling relied on immunoSEQ multiplex PCR, and the TCRdb table lists in-frame clones only, not all of them. The data hold around 400,000 clones, with roughly 90% observed a single time. Specified treatment: some 20 received Ad26.COV2.S at low or high dose, single or two shots; 5 received placebo; per-sample allocation not given. Specimen acquisition occurred on day 63 following the initial vaccine or placebo injection. Material: peripheral blood, obtained in a trial of Ad26.COV2.S vaccine versus placebo. These receptors were taken from a person between 18 and 60 years old who received the Ad26.COV2.S COVID-19 vaccine or a placebo.

The chain employs TRBV5-5 and TRBJ2-3; perhaps TRBD1 as D (6 bases). V was trimmed by 4 bases and J by 2 bases, leaving 11 bases between them. Looked up from germline, CDR1 is SGHKS and CDR2 is YYEKEE (reference sequence). This CDR3 is built from 14 residues. CDR3 in DNA: TGTGCCAGCAGCCGCGGACAGCCCACAGATACGCAGTATTTT. It encodes CASSRGQPTDTQYF.

The rearrangement joins TRBV30 to TRBJ2-2, with D possibly called TRBD1 or TRBD2 (5 bases each). The CDR3 totals 22 residues. The germline gives CDR1 GTSNPN, CDR2 SVGIG (reference sequence). Trimming stripped 1 base from V and 0 bases from J, with 30 bases between. Written as DNA, the CDR3 is TGTGCCTGGAGTGGAGGGGCCCCAAGGCAGGGCCAGGTTCGCTCGAACACCGGGGAGCTGTTTTTT. Protein product: CAWSGGAPRQGQVRSNTGELFF.

V gene TRBV28 combines with J gene TRBJ2-2; D perhaps matches TRBD2 (5 bases). This CDR3 region has 16 residues. CDR1 MDHEN and CDR2 SYDVKM come from the germline V gene. V lost 3 bases, J lost 1 base, and 12 bases lay in between. CDR3 sequence reads: CASSFSSDWNTGELFF. In nucleotides, the CDR3 is TGTGCCAGCAGTTTTAGTAGCGACTGGAACACCGGGGAGCTGTTTTTT. The entire variable domain, with the rest obtained from reference TRBV28 and TRBJ2-2, is as follows: DVKVTQSSRYLVKRTGEKVFLECVQDMDHENMFWYRQDPGLGLRLIYFSYDVKMKEKGDIPEGYSVSREKKERFSLILESASTNQTSMYLCASSFSSDWNTGELFFGEGSRLTVL.

V gene TRBV9 combines with J gene TRBJ2-2; TRBD2 aligns across 11 bases. The CDR3 is made up of 19 amino acids. Losses at the gene ends were 4 bases for V and 6 bases for J; bases not matched to a gene: 17. The germline gives CDR1 SGDLS, CDR2 YYNGEE. The CDR3 sequence is CASSPPWSGLAGGAGELFF. In nucleotides, the CDR3 is TGTGCCAGCAGCCCCCCCTGGTCAGGGCTAGCGGGAGGCGCCGGGGAGCTGTTTTTT.

The V call is TRBV5-1, the J call TRBJ2-7, with 11 positions matching TRBD2. The germline CDR1 and CDR2 sequences are SGHRS and YFSETQ. This CDR3 is 18 amino acids long. V was pared by 1 base and J by 5 bases, with 14 bases of the junction left unmatched. CDR3 sequence (DNA): TGCGCCAGCAGCTTGACTAGACTAGCGGGATGGATAAGCCACGAGCAGTACTTC. It translates to CASSLTRLAGWISHEQYF.

The chain carries TRBV18 and TRBJ1-1, with D uncertain. V lost 2 bases to trimming and J lost 3 bases, with 13 bases between them. There are 15 residues in the CDR3. Per germline, CDR1 KGHSH and CDR2 LQKENI. CDR3 coding DNA: TGTGCCAGCTCACCAACTACGGCGCGGGACACTGAAGCTTTCTTT. Protein product: CASSPTTARDTEAFF.

This chain joins TRBV6-5 and TRBJ2-2; D not resolved. V lost 11 bases and J 2 bases, leaving 18 bases between the germline ends. CDR1 and CDR2 (germline): MNHEY, SVGAGI. This CDR3 has 15 residues. The CDR3 is CASLRGSTNTGELFF. For the CDR3, the DNA is TGTGCCTCCCTAAGAGGCAGCACAAACACCGGGGAGCTGTTTTTT.

This clone was found once. V usage is TRBV4-3 and J usage is TRBJ1-6; D gene unclear. This CDR3 has 14 residues. Per the germline V gene, CDR1 is LGHNA and CDR2 is YSLEER. The germline V and J ends were trimmed by 0 bases and 9 bases, with 9 bases remaining between them. CDR3 bases: TGCGCCAGCAGCCAAGAACAGTGGATTTCACCCCTCCACTTT. Translated: CASSQEQWISPLHF.

J is TRBJ2-1 and V is TRBV5-1; TRBD1 agrees at 7 bases. V lost 0 bases to trimming and J lost 8 bases; unmatched junction nucleotides: 5. The germline CDR1 and CDR2 sequences are SGHRS and YFSETQ. CDR3 length equals 14 residues. The CDR3 nucleotides read TGCGCCAGCAGCTTGGCGCAGGGGGTCGATGAGCAGTTCTTC. It encodes CASSLAQGVDEQFF.

This clone was observed a single time. V gene TRBV10-2 combines with J gene TRBJ1-5; D might be TRBD1 (6 bases). V lost 2 bases and J lost 5, with 7 bases in between. Germline V gene sequence: CDR1 WSHSY, CDR2 SAAADI. CDR3 length: 13 residues. In nucleotides, the CDR3 is TGCGCCAGCAGTGAGCGGGGGCATCAGCCCCAGCATTTT. Encoded protein: CASSERGHQPQHF.

The V gene is TRBV21-1, the J gene TRBJ1-1; the D call of TRBD1 is as the table states it, not checked on the DNA. TRBV21-1 is given as a pseudogene. The CDR3 totals 15 residues. The CDR3 here is CASSKVRGENTEAFF. The CDR3 DNA reads TGTGCCAGCAGCAAAGTCAGGGGGGAGAACACTGAAGCTTTCTTT.

This chain connects TRBV29-1 to TRBJ1-1; D remains unclear. This CDR3 region has 12 residues. Germline loops: CDR1 SQVTM, CDR2 ANQGSEA. With 4 bases removed from V and 3 bases from J, the gap between germline ends came to 9 bases. This CDR3 is CSVGVQYTEAFF. Written as DNA, the CDR3 is TGCAGCGTTGGTGTCCAATACACTGAAGCTTTCTTT. Using reference TRBV29-1 and TRBJ1-1 for the parts outside the CDR3, the full variable domain is SAVISQKPSRDICQRGTSLTIQCQVDSQVTMMFWYRQQPGQSLTLIATANQGSEATYESGFVIDKFPISRPNLTFSTLTVSNMSPEDSSIYLCSVGVQYTEAFFGQGTRLTVV.

The chain couples TRBV5-1 to TRBJ2-7, with D unclear. The CDR3 is 14 amino acids. Germline CDR1 is SGHRS and CDR2 is YFSETQ. Trimming removed 0 bases at V and 2 bases at J, with 9 bases between. CDR3 sequence: CASSLEGGPYEQYF. Here the CDR3 DNA reads TGCGCCAGCAGCTTGGAGGGCGGCCCCTACGAGCAGTACTTC.

This chain uses TRBV5-1 with TRBJ1-6; D is undetermined. Germline V CDR1 and CDR2: SGHRS, YFSETQ. CDR3 length: 13 residues. Trimming left V 0 bases short and J 7 bases short, with 5 bases between. CDR3 bases: TGCGCCAGCAGCTTGGTACCGAATTCACCCCTCCACTTT. Translating gives CASSLVPNSPLHF.

A word on this clone: Different DNA sequences within this sample yield the same CDR3. This chain joins TRBV7-3 and TRBJ2-5; 7 bases align to TRBD2. V lost 2 bases and J lost 5; bases outside the gene matches: 2. This CDR3 is 13 amino acids long. The germline V gene encodes CDR1 SGHTA and CDR2 FQGTGA. The CDR3 coding sequence is TGTGCCAGCAGCTTATGGGAGGGGGAGACCCAGTACTTC. Its translation is CASSLWEGETQYF.

This clone was recorded a few times. This rearrangement joins TRBV7-3 to TRBJ2-3; 12 bases match TRBD1. This CDR3 spans 15 amino acids. Germline V gene lookup returns CDR1 SGHTA and CDR2 FQGTGA. The V segment lost 8 bases and the J segment 5 bases; nucleotides outside the gene matches: 8. The CDR3 loop reads CASRRDRGHGDTQYF. DNA for the CDR3: TGTGCCAGCCGCCGGGACAGGGGGCATGGAGATACGCAGTATTTT.

The genes are TRBV19 and TRBJ1-4; D perhaps matches TRBD1 (5 bases). The CDR3 runs to 15 residues. Germline V lookup: CDR1 LNHDA, CDR2 SQIVND (reference sequence). V shed 3 bases and J shed 0 bases, with 8 bases lying between them. CDR3 amino acids: CASSMLQATNEKLFF. For the CDR3, the DNA is TGTGCCAGTAGTATGCTACAGGCAACTAATGAAAAACTGTTTTTT.

CDR3 nucleotide sequence: TGTGCCAGCAGCCCCCTTACTAGCGGGAGGGCCGGCGCAGATACGCAGTATTTT. Translating gives CASSPLTSGRAGADTQYF. This chain uses TRBV7-2 with TRBJ2-3, with TRBD2 matching 13 bases. The CDR3 is 18 amino acids. V shed 5 bases and J 4 bases; nucleotides not matched to a gene: 12. CDR1 SGHTA and CDR2 FQGNSA come from the germline V gene.

This chain links TRBV18 with TRBJ2-7; TRBD1 aligns across 8 bases. Germline V gene sequence: CDR1 KGHSH, CDR2 LQKENI. This CDR3 has 12 amino acids. With 4 bases clipped from V and 8 bases from J, the junction kept 4 bases outside the gene matches. The CDR3 loop is CASSLRTGKQYF. CDR3 DNA sequence: TGTGCCAGCTCACTACGGACAGGGAAGCAGTACTTC. Combining the CDR3 with reference TRBV18 and TRBJ2-7 gives the whole variable domain NAGVMQNPRHLVRRRGQEARLRCSPMKGHSHVYWYRQLPEEGLKFMVYLQKENIIDESGMPKERFSAEFPKEGPSILRIQQVVRGDSAAYFCASSLRTGKQYFGPGTRLTVT.

The chain links TRBV6-6 to TRBJ2-7; D may match TRBD1 or TRBD2 (5 bases each). Trimming shortened V by 7 bases and J by 0 bases, and 13 bases separated the two germline ends. The V gene's germline CDR1 is MNHNY and CDR2 SVGAGI (reference sequence). The CDR3 contains 14 residues. CDR3: CASKGTGLSYEQYF. CDR3 coding DNA: TGTGCCAGCAAGGGGACCGGGCTCTCCTACGAGCAGTACTTC.

The table lists this clone with a few counts. The rearrangement joins TRBV6-5 to TRBJ1-6, with D perhaps TRBD1 (5 bases). V was shortened by 6 bases and J by 12 bases, with 12 bases between the two germline ends. The CDR3 covers 12 residues. Germline CDR1 is MNHEY and CDR2 is SVGAGI. The CDR3 nucleotides are TGTGCCAGCAGGGGGACTGGTGGACCCCTCCACTTT. It yields the protein CASRGTGGPLHF.

The V and J genes are TRBV4-1 and TRBJ2-7; TRBD1 agrees at 9 bases. Trimming at V came to 1 base and at J to 1 base, leaving 5 bases not matched to a gene. Per the germline V gene, CDR1 is MGHRA and CDR2 is YSYEKL. CDR3 length equals 16 residues. In nucleotides, the CDR3 is TGCGCCAGCAGCCAAGTAGTCGGGACAGGGTCCTACGAGCAGTACTTC. The encoded protein is CASSQVVGTGSYEQYF.

The chain links TRBV19 to TRBJ2-7; perhaps TRBD2 as D (6 bases). V was shortened by 5 bases and J by 4 bases, with 12 bases between the two germline ends. CDR1 and CDR2 from the germline V gene are LNHDA and SQIVND (reference sequence). The CDR3 totals 13 residues. As DNA, the CDR3 is TGTGCCAGTAGTCCGGGGGTGGCGTACGAGCAGTACTTC. Protein: CASSPGVAYEQYF.

V usage is TRBV30 and J usage is TRBJ1-5; the D is unclear. Germline CDR1 GTSNPN, CDR2 SVGIG (reference sequence). V lost 0 bases to trimming and J lost 2 bases, with 8 bases between them. The CDR3 spans 14 residues. CDR3 loop: CAWSVGGGNQPQHF. CDR3 coding DNA: TGTGCCTGGAGTGTGGGAGGCGGCAATCAGCCCCAGCATTTT.

J is TRBJ2-7 and V is TRBV28; D is uncertain. Trimming took off 11 bases at V and 4 bases at J, with 6 bases between the two ends. CDR3 size: 9 residues. CDR1 and CDR2 from the germline V gene are MDHEN and SYDVKM. The CDR3 spells CACHYEQYF. The CDR3, as DNA: TGTGCCTGCCATTACGAGCAGTACTTC.

J is TRBJ2-2 and V is TRBV14; D perhaps matches TRBD2 (5 bases). CDR1 and CDR2 from the germline V gene are SGHDN and FVKESK. The germline V and J ends were trimmed by 3 bases and 1 base, with 12 bases remaining between them. This CDR3 is 16 amino acids long. The CDR3 loop reads CASSHTTRVNTGELFF. In DNA, the CDR3 is TGTGCCAGCAGCCATACCACGAGGGTGAACACCGGGGAGCTGTTTTTT. The complete variable domain, with remaining parts taken from reference TRBV14 and TRBJ2-2, reads EAGVTQFPSHSVIEKGQTVTLRCDPISGHDNLYWYRRVMGKEIKFLLHFVKESKQDESGMPNNRFLAERTGGTYSTLKVQPAELEDSGVYFCASSHTTRVNTGELFFGEGSRLTVL.

The chain has TRBV4-1 and TRBJ1-2, with a weak D call TRBD1 (6 bases). The CDR3 sequence is 14 residues long. Germline V gene data show CDR1 as MGHRA and CDR2 as YSYEKL. Trimming cost V 4 bases and J 4 bases, with 13 bases left between them. The CDR3 is CASSLQGLGYGYTF. In DNA, the CDR3 is TGCGCCAGCAGCCTCCAGGGGCTCGGCTATGGCTACACCTTC.

This chain uses TRBV5-5 with TRBJ2-2; 10 bases line up with TRBD2. CDR1 is SGHKS and CDR2 is YYEKEE in the germline V gene (reference sequence). This CDR3 is 18 amino acids long. The V and J ends lost 2 bases and 5 bases, in that order; junction bases with no gene match: 12. The CDR3 region is CASSFTGLAGVITGELFF. CDR3 in DNA: TGTGCCAGCAGCTTTACGGGTCTAGCGGGAGTTATAACCGGGGAGCTGTTTTTT.

The chain is built from TRBV5-1 and TRBJ2-1, with TRBD1 matching over 8 bases. The J segment lost 8 bases and the V segment lost 4 bases, leaving 8 bases of the junction unmatched. The CDR3 consists of 14 residues. The germline V gene encodes CDR1 SGHRS and CDR2 YFSETQ. CDR3 coding DNA: TGCGCCAGCAGCGCCGACAGGGGAGAGGATGAGCAGTTCTTC. This gives the protein CASSADRGEDEQFF.

This clone was seen just once. The rearrangement joins TRBV29-1 to TRBJ1-2; 7 bases agree with TRBD1. The CDR3 has 13 residues. V gave up 4 bases and J gave up 2 bases; unmatched junction bases: 4. CDR1 and CDR2 from the germline V gene are SQVTM and ANQGSEA. The CDR3 is CSVAMGQNYGYTF. CDR3 in DNA: TGCAGCGTTGCCATGGGACAGAACTATGGCTACACCTTC.